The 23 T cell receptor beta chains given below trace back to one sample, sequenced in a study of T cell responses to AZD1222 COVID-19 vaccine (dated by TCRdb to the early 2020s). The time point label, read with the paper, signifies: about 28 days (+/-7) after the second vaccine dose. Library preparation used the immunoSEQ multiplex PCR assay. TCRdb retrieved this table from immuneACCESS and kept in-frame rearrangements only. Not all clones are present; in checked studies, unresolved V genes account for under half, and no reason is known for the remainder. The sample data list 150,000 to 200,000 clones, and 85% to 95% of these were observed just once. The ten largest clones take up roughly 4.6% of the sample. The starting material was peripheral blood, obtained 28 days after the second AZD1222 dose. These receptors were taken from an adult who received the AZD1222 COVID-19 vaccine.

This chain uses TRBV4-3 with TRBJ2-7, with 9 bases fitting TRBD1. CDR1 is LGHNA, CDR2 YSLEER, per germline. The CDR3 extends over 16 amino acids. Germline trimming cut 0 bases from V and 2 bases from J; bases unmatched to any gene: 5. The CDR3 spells CASSQEEGTGTYEQYF. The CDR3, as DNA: TGCGCCAGCAGCCAAGAAGAAGGGACAGGGACCTACGAGCAGTACTTC.

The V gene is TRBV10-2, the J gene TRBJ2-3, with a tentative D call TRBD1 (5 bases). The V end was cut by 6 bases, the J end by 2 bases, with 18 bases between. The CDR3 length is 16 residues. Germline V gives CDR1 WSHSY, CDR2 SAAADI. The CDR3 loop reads CASRSFLGATTDTQYF. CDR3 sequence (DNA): TGCGCCAGCAGGTCGTTCTTAGGGGCTACCACAGATACGCAGTATTTT.

Here the CDR3 DNA reads TGTGCCAGCAGCCAAGTCAGGGCGAGTGAGCAGTTCTTC. Amino acid sequence: CASSQVRASEQFF. The chain links TRBV3-1 (or the pseudogene TRBV3-2) to TRBJ2-1, with D possibly TRBD1 on 5 matching bases. Trimming took off 1 base at V and 9 bases at J, with 10 bases between the two ends. The CDR3 covers 13 residues. Germline-derived CDR1 and CDR2 are LGHDT and YNNKEL (reference sequence).

The CDR3: CASSRGPGLAVYEQFF. CDR3 sequence (DNA): TGCGCCAGCAGCCGAGGGCCGGGACTAGCGGTCTATGAGCAGTTCTTC. The J gene is TRBJ2-1, the V gene TRBV4-1; TRBD2 aligns across 11 bases. CDR3 length: 16 amino acids. Germline lookup yields CDR1 MGHRA and CDR2 YSYEKL. The trim removed 4 bases at V and 8 bases at J, leaving 10 bases unmatched.

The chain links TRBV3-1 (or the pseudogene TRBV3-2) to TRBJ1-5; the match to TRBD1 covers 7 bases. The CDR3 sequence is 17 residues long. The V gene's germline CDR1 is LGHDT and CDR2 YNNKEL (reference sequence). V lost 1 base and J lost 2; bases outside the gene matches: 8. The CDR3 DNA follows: TGTGCCAGCAGCCAAGGCACAGGGGCCGTCGGCAATCAGCCCCAGCATTTT. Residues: CASSQGTGAVGNQPQHF.

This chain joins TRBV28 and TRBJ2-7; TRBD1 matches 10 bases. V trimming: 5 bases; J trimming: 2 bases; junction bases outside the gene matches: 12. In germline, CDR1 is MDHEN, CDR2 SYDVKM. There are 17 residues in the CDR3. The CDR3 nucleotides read TGTGCCAGCAGTCCTCCCCCCGGGACAGGGGAAACCTACGAGCAGTACTTC. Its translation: CASSPPPGTGETYEQYF.

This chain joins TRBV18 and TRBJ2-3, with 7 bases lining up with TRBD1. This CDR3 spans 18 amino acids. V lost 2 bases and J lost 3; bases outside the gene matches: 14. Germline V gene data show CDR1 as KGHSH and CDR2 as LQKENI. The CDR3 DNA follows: TGTGCCAGCTCACCAATATCCGGACAGGCGGGCGGTACAGATACGCAGTATTTT. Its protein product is CASSPISGQAGGTDTQYF.

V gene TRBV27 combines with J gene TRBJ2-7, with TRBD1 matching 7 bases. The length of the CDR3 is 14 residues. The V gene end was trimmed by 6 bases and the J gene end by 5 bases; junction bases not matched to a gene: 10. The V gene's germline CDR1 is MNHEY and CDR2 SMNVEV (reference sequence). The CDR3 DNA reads TGTGCCAGCAGCAGCGGACAGGCGCAGCACGAGCAGTACTTC. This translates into CASSSGQAQHEQYF.

DNA of the CDR3: TGTGCCAGTAGTATCTCCAATAGGGCCTATGGCTACACCTTC. This translates into CASSISNRAYGYTF. The chain is built from TRBV19 and TRBJ1-2; D ambiguous. Germline assignment: CDR1 LNHDA and CDR2 SQIVND (reference sequence). There are 14 residues in the CDR3. Deletions cut 3 bases from V and 4 bases from J, with 12 bases between. The full variable domain, its missing parts supplied by reference TRBV19 and TRBJ1-2, is DGGITQSPKYLFRKEGQNVTLSCEQNLNHDAMYWYRQDPGQGLRLIYYSQIVNDFQKGDIAEGYSVSREKKESFPLTVTSAQKNPTAFYLCASSISNRAYGYTFGSGTRLTVV.

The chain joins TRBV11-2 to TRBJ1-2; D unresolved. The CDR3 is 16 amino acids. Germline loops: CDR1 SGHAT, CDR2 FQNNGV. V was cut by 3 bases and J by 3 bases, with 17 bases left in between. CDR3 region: CASSLSPAAGDYGYTF. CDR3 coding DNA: TGTGCCAGCAGCTTGAGCCCCGCGGCAGGAGACTATGGCTACACCTTC.

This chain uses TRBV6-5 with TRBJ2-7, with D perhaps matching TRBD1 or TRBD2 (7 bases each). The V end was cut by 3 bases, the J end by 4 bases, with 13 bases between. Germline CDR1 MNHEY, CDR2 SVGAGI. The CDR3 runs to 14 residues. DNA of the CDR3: TGTGCCAGCAGTTATCAGGGGGGGGTTTACGAGCAGTACTTC. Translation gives CASSYQGGVYEQYF.

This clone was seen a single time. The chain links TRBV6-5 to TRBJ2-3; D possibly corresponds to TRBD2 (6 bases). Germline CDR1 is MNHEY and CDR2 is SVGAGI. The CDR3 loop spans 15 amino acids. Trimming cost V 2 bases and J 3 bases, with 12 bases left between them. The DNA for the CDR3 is TGTGCCAGCAGTTACGTGGGGGAGGCTACAGATACGCAGTATTTT. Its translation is CASSYVGEATDTQYF.

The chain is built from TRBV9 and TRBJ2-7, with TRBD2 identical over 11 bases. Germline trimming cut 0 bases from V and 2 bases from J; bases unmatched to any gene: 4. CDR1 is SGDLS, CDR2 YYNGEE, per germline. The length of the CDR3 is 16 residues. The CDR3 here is CASSVGLAGGPYEQYF. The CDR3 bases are TGTGCCAGCAGCGTAGGGCTAGCGGGGGGACCCTACGAGCAGTACTTC.

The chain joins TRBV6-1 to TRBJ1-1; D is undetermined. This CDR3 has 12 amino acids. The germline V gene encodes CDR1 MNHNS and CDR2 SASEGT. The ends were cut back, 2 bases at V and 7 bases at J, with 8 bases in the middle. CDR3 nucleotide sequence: TGTGCCAGCAGTGAAAGCGGTCATGAAGCTTTCTTT. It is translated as CASSESGHEAFF.

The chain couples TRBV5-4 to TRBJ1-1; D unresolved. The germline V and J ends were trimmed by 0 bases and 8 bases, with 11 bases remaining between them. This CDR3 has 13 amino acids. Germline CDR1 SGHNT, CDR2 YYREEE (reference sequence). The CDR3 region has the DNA TGTGCCAGCAGCTTGGTCGGGCAGGAAGAAGCTTTCTTT. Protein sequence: CASSLVGQEEAFF.

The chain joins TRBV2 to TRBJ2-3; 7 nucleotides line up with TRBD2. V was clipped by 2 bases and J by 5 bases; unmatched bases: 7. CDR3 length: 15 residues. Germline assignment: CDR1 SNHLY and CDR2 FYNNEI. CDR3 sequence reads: CASSETAGVVDTQYF. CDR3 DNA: TGTGCCAGCAGTGAAACGGCGGGAGTGGTAGATACGCAGTATTTT.

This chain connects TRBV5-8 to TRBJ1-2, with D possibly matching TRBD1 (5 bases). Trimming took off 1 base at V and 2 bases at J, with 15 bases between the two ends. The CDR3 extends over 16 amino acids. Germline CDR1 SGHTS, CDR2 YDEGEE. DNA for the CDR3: TGTGCCAGCAGCTTGTGGTCGGGGCCAGAAAACTATGGCTACACCTTC. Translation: CASSLWSGPENYGYTF.

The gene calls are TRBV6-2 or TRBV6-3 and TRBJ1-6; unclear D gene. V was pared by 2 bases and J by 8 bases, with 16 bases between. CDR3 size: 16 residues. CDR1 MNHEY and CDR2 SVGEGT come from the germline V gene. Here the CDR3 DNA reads TGTGCCAGCAGTTACGGGTCGGTCCTCGCCGATTCACCCCTCCACTTT. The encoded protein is CASSYGSVLADSPLHF.

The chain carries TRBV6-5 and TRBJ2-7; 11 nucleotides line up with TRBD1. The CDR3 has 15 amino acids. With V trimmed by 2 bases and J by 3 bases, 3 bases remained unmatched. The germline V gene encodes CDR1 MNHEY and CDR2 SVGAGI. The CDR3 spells CASSYGQGANYEQYF. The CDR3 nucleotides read TGTGCCAGCAGTTACGGACAGGGGGCGAACTACGAGCAGTACTTC.

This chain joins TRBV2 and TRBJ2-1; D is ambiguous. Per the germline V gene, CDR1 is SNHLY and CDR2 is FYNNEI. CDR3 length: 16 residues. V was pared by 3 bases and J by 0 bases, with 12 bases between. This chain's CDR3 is CASSDLWVSSYNEQFF. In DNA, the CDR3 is TGTGCCAGCAGTGATCTCTGGGTGAGCTCCTACAATGAGCAGTTCTTC. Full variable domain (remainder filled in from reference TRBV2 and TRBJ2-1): EPEVTQTPSHQVTQMGQEVILRCVPISNHLYFYWYRQILGQKVEFLVSFYNNEISEKSEIFDDQFSVERPDGSNFTLKIRSTKLEDSAMYFCASSDLWVSSYNEQFFGPGTRLTVL.

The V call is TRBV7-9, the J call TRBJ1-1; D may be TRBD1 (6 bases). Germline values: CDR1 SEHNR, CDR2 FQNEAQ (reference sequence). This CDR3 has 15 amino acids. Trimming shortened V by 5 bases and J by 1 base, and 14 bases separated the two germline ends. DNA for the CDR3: TGTGCCAGCAGCCCCCCGGGGACACCGAACACTGAAGCTTTCTTT. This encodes CASSPPGTPNTEAFF.

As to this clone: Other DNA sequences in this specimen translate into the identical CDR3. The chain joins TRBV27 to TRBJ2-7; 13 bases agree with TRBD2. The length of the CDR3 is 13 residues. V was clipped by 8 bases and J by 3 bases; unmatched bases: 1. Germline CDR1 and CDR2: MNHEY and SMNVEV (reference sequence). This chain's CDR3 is CASRLAGGYEQYF. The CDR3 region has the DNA TGTGCCAGCCGACTAGCGGGAGGCTACGAGCAGTACTTC.

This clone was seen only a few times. The CDR3 DNA follows: TGTGCCTGGAGTGTGAGCAGGGGAGCTAATGAAAAACTGTTTTTT. Translated: CAWSVSRGANEKLFF. The genes are TRBV30 and TRBJ1-4; D possibly corresponds to TRBD1 (6 bases). CDR3 length: 15 amino acids. The V and J ends lost 0 bases and 3 bases respectively, with 11 bases between them. From germline, CDR1 is GTSNPN and CDR2 SVGIG (reference sequence).